The 5 T cell receptor beta chains presented below share a single source sample, sequenced in a study of tumor-infiltrating lymphocytes in primary liver carcinoma. The tissue used was unsorted bulk material of roughly 17-34 mg. RNA and DNA were co-extracted from it with the AllPrep DNA/RNA mini kit. Reverse transcription of about 500 ng total RNA with a constant-region primer produced TCR beta cDNA. The TCR beta library was amplified through three nested multiplex PCR rounds in a modified ARM-PCR procedure. Use of TRBV1-TRBV30 forward primers with a C-beta reverse primer characterized the first two PCR rounds, which lasted 10 cycles each. TCRdb re-analysed the multiplex PCR reads in MiXCR, keeping a single row per CDR3 protein. In the table there are under 130,000 distinct CDR3 sequences, roughly 80% of which are singletons. What was sequenced was liver tumor tissue from sampling region 3. Subset reported: tumor region T3, left-lateral pole. The receptor set was obtained from a middle-aged man with primary liver carcinoma and hepatitis B virus infection.

This clonotype was seen more than once but under ten times. This may arise from a read error, as a much more abundant clone is one base away. V gene TRBV6-5 combines with J gene TRBJ2-3; no clear D. Germline values: CDR1 MNHEY, CDR2 SVGAGI. The CDR3 extends over 13 amino acids. CDR3 in amino acids: CVSSLHSTDTQYF. Here the CDR3 DNA reads TGTGTCAGCAGTCTCCATAGCACAGATACGCAGTATTTT.

With regard to this clonotype: One end of the junction fails to match germline, which may point to a read error. The chain has TRBV11-2 and TRBJ2-7, with 8 bases matching TRBD2. This CDR3 region has 15 residues. Per germline, CDR1 SGHAT and CDR2 FQNNGV. DNA for the CDR3: TGTGCCAGCAGCCAAACTAGCGGTAGCTCCTTCGAGCAGTACTTC. Protein product: CASSQTSGSSFEQYF.

This clonotype has just a few counts. A read error may produce the germline difference seen at one junction end. The J gene is TRBJ2-5, the V gene TRBV20-1; D gene unclear. The CDR3 has 10 amino acids. Germline V gives CDR1 DFQATT, CDR2 SNEGSKA (reference sequence). The CDR3 loop reads CSASSETHYF. For the CDR3, the DNA is TGCAGTGCTAGCTCCGAGACCCATTACTTC.

Notes on this clonotype: The junction departs from germline at one end; a sequencing error may be responsible. This rearrangement joins TRBV5-1 to TRBJ2-7; TRBD2 agrees at 11 bases. Germline CDR1 and CDR2: SGHRS and YFSETQ. The CDR3 spans 14 residues. CDR3 loop: CASSSGLAVYERYF. The DNA of the CDR3 is TGCGCGAGCAGCTCGGGACTAGCGGTCTACGAGCGGTACTTC.

This chain links TRBV4-1 with TRBJ2-1; 10 positions agree with TRBD2. The ends lost 2 bases at V and 16 bases at J; junction bases unmatched: 17. The V gene's germline CDR1 is MGHRA and CDR2 YSYEKL. CDR3 length equals 16 residues. The CDR3 spells CASSQLGTSEYNGQFF. In nucleotides, the CDR3 is TGCGCCAGCAGCCAACTCGGGACTAGCGAGTATAATGGGCAATTCTTC.